This T cell receptor (beta chain) was identified in a study of PD-1 blockade in classical Hodgkin lymphoma. With respect to this clone: The antigen remains unidentified.

Time point described: newly diagnosed, previously untreated cHL patient sample. Thawed PBMCs underwent magnetic negative selection to yield purified CD4+ T cells. Sequencing was performed with immunoSEQ multiplex PCR; in TCRdb, only in-frame clones are kept and a portion is missing. This table holds fewer than 40,000 clones, around nine tenths found once. Study results and caveats: Repertoire differences have undefined causes, possibly disease activity or prior therapy.

Sequencing was performed on CD4+ T cells from blood. The sequence came from a human donor with classical Hodgkin lymphoma.

DNA for the CDR3: TGTGCCAGCACAGACAGGGTGGGAGTCACTGAAGCTTTCTTT. Its protein product is CASTDRVGVTEAFF. J is TRBJ1-1 and V is TRBV6-5; 7 nucleotides match TRBD1. The CDR3 is 14 amino acids. Germline V gene data show CDR1 as MNHEY and CDR2 as SVGAGI. V lost 7 bases, J lost 4 bases, and 9 bases stayed unmatched.